These 23 T cell receptor beta chains were sequenced from one sample in a study of T cell responses to AZD1222 COVID-19 vaccine. Generated by immunoSEQ multiplex PCR, the TCRdb table keeps only in-frame clones and is missing some. The table lists tens of thousands of clones, about 88% of them singletons, with roughly a tenth in the top ten. Sequencing was performed on peripheral blood, taken on day 0 of AZD1222 vaccination. The source is an adult in good health.

The chain links TRBV2 to TRBJ2-1; D not certain. CDR3 length equals 10 residues. Germline V gives CDR1 SNHLY, CDR2 FYNNEI. V gave up 4 bases and J gave up 13 bases, with 8 bases separating them. The CDR3 nucleotides read TGTGCCAGCAGTGCGGGCCCACAGTTCTTC. Its protein product is CASSAGPQFF.

The chain joins TRBV18 to TRBJ2-3; TRBD2 is a possible D gene (5 bases). The germline V gene has CDR1 KGHSH and CDR2 LQKENI. The V end was cut by 5 bases, the J end by 8 bases, with 14 bases between. The CDR3 runs to 13 residues. The CDR3 coding sequence is TGTGCCAGCTCATCCGAGGGCATGGGTACGCAGTATTTT. Its translation: CASSSEGMGTQYF. The whole variable domain, filled in from reference TRBV18 and TRBJ2-3, reads NAGVMQNPRHLVRRRGQEARLRCSPMKGHSHVYWYRQLPEEGLKFMVYLQKENIIDESGMPKERFSAEFPKEGPSILRIQQVVRGDSAAYFCASSSEGMGTQYFGPGTRLTVL.

The V gene is TRBV6-5, the J gene TRBJ2-7; D might be TRBD1 or TRBD2, each matching 7 bases. The CDR3 extends over 15 amino acids. Germline CDR1 and CDR2: MNHEY and SVGAGI. V was shortened by 7 bases and J by 9 bases, with 25 bases between the two germline ends. The DNA of the CDR3 is TGTGCCAGCATAAGTGGAGGGGGCGCCCCGGGGGGGCAGTACTTC. It encodes CASISGGGAPGGQYF.

This chain uses TRBV29-1 with TRBJ2-1, with TRBD1 matching 10 bases. The CDR3 contains 17 residues. CDR1 SQVTM and CDR2 ANQGSEA come from the germline V gene. V shed 3 bases and J 4 bases; nucleotides not matched to a gene: 12. The CDR3 is CSVDSDRGFSSYNEQFF. For the CDR3, the DNA is TGCAGCGTTGATTCGGACAGGGGGTTCAGTTCTTACAATGAGCAGTTCTTC.

The chain combines TRBV6-6 with TRBJ1-6; D is unresolved. This CDR3 is 12 amino acids long. Germline assignment: CDR1 MNHNY and CDR2 SVGAGI (reference sequence). The germline V and J ends were trimmed by 5 bases and 14 bases, with 13 bases remaining between them. The CDR3 DNA reads as TGTGCCAGCAGTGACGCGACTTCCACCCTCCACTTT. This gives the protein CASSDATSTLHF.

The rearrangement joins TRBV6-6 to TRBJ1-4; D is undetermined. The CDR3 covers 14 residues. Trimming shortened V by 3 bases and J by 5 bases, and 10 bases separated the two germline ends. The germline gives CDR1 MNHNY, CDR2 SVGAGI (reference sequence). The CDR3 reads CASSYRRENEKLFF. The CDR3 DNA reads TGTGCCAGCAGTTATAGGAGAGAAAATGAAAAACTGTTTTTT.

This chain joins TRBV7-2 and TRBJ1-2; 7 nucleotides match TRBD1. Germline V gene data show CDR1 as SGHTA and CDR2 as FQGNSA. After removal of 1 base from V and 4 bases from J, the junction contained 3 bases not matched to a gene. The CDR3 has 14 residues. As DNA, the CDR3 is TGTGCCAGCAGCTTAGTAAGGGACAGCTATGGCTACACCTTC. Protein product: CASSLVRDSYGYTF.

This clone was detected once. J is TRBJ1-3 and V is TRBV2; no clear D. Germline V gene sequence: CDR1 SNHLY, CDR2 FYNNEI. The CDR3 runs 13 residues. Trimming removed 6 bases from V and 1 base from J, with 7 bases in between. CDR3 sequence (DNA): TGTGCCAGCAGCGTCGGGTCTGGAAACACCATATATTTT. It translates to CASSVGSGNTIYF.

The rearrangement uses TRBV5-1 and TRBJ1-1; D remains ambiguous. The CDR3 is 13 residues long. The V gene's germline CDR1 is SGHRS and CDR2 YFSETQ. The V end lost 2 bases, the J end lost 3 bases, and 8 bases lay between the germline ends. CDR3 DNA sequence: TGCGCCAGCAGCTTTACGGGAGACACTGAAGCTTTCTTT. Translation gives CASSFTGDTEAFF.

J is TRBJ2-3 and V is TRBV20-1; the D is unclear. The CDR3 consists of 10 residues. Per the germline V gene, CDR1 is DFQATT and CDR2 is SNEGSKA (reference sequence). V was shortened by 7 bases and J by 7 bases, with 9 bases between the two germline ends. This CDR3 reads CSVQDYTQYF. CDR3 bases: TGCAGTGTTCAGGATTATACGCAGTATTTT.

The chain combines TRBV2 with TRBJ2-7; a weak D match, TRBD1 (6 bases). Trimming pared 7 bases from V and 7 bases from J, leaving 17 bases between. The CDR3 has 13 amino acids. From germline, CDR1 is SNHLY and CDR2 FYNNEI. The CDR3 reads CASTIGQPREQYV. The CDR3 DNA is TGTGCCAGCACCATAGGACAGCCTCGGGAGCAGTACGTC.

The V and J genes are TRBV7-9 and TRBJ1-1; 8 bases line up with TRBD1. The ends lost 2 bases at V and 4 bases at J; junction bases unmatched: 3. Germline values: CDR1 SEHNR, CDR2 FQNEAQ (reference sequence). CDR3 size: 14 residues. DNA for the CDR3: TGTGCCAGCAGCTTACAGGACAGGGTCACTGAAGCTTTCTTT. This translates into CASSLQDRVTEAFF.

V usage is TRBV5-1 and J usage is TRBJ1-4; D is possibly TRBD1 (6 bases). CDR3 length equals 20 residues. With 4 bases removed from V and 8 bases from J, the gap between germline ends came to 33 bases. Per germline, CDR1 SGHRS and CDR2 YFSETQ. The CDR3 protein is CASSLYAGIFGQTIGEKLFF. The CDR3 coding sequence is TGCGCCAGCAGCCTATACGCCGGGATTTTCGGACAGACGATAGGGGAAAAACTGTTTTTT.

The rearrangement uses TRBV3-1 (or the pseudogene TRBV3-2) and TRBJ1-3; D is undetermined. V was clipped by 6 bases and J by 4 bases, with 13 bases between them. There are 14 residues in the CDR3. The germline V gene has CDR1 LGHDT and CDR2 YNNKEL (reference sequence). The CDR3 reads CASSYQIQGNTIYF. CDR3 in DNA: TGTGCCAGCAGTTACCAAATCCAAGGAAACACCATATATTTT.

V and J are TRBV5-1 and TRBJ1-2; possibly TRBD1 for D (6 bases). The CDR3 covers 16 residues. Germline CDR1 and CDR2: SGHRS and YFSETQ. The V gene lost 4 bases and the J gene lost 5 bases, with 21 bases spanning the gap. The CDR3 sequence is CASSPSGSLRGYGYTF. The CDR3 coding sequence is TGCGCCAGCAGCCCGAGCGGTTCTCTAAGGGGGTATGGCTACACCTTC.

This chain links TRBV24-1 with TRBJ2-1, with unresolved D. The germline V and J ends were trimmed by 10 bases and 0 bases, with 9 bases remaining between them. This CDR3 spans 13 amino acids. Germline V lookup: CDR1 KGHDR, CDR2 SFDVKD. The CDR3 loop reads CATRQDSYNEQFF. In nucleotides, the CDR3 is TGTGCCACGAGACAAGACTCCTACAATGAGCAGTTCTTC.

The V and J genes are TRBV11-3 and TRBJ2-2, with 11 bases fitting TRBD1. Germline values: CDR1 SGHNT, CDR2 YENEEA. After removal of 8 bases from V and 7 bases from J, the junction contained 6 bases not matched to a gene. The CDR3 loop spans 14 amino acids. This CDR3 reads CASQDRGRGGELFF. In nucleotides, the CDR3 is TGTGCCAGCCAGGACAGGGGGCGCGGCGGGGAGCTGTTTTTT. Full variable domain (remainder filled in from reference TRBV11-3 and TRBJ2-2): EAGVVQSPRYKIIEKKQPVAFWCNPISGHNTLYWYLQNLGQGPELLIRYENEEAVDDSQLPKDRFSAERLKGVDSTLKIQPAELGDSAVYLCASQDRGRGGELFFGEGSRLTVL.

In DNA form, the CDR3 reads TGTGCCAGCAGTCCGGGACAAGGGAACACCGGGGAGCTGTTTTTT. As protein: CASSPGQGNTGELFF. The chain uses TRBV27 and TRBJ2-2, with D possibly being TRBD1 (6 bases). The ends were cut back, 5 bases at V and 1 base at J, with 11 bases in the middle. This CDR3 comprises 15 residues. In germline, CDR1 is MNHEY, CDR2 SMNVEV (reference sequence).

The gene calls are TRBV10-3 and TRBJ1-3; D gene unclear. Per the germline V gene, CDR1 is ENHRY and CDR2 is SYGVKD. The V gene lost 6 bases and the J gene lost 1 base, with 7 bases spanning the gap. The CDR3 has 13 amino acids. The DNA of the CDR3 is TGTGCCATCAGCCGGGATTCTGGAAACACCATATATTTT. As protein: CAISRDSGNTIYF.

The chain uses TRBV6-6 and TRBJ1-5, with a tentative D call TRBD1 (6 bases). From germline, CDR1 is MNHNY and CDR2 SVGAGI (reference sequence). V shed 0 bases and J shed 11 bases, with 14 bases lying between them. This CDR3 is 14 amino acids long. The CDR3 region is CASSYSTSGQSQHF. Written as DNA, the CDR3 is TGTGCCAGCAGTTACTCGACGTCCGGACAGTCCCAGCATTTT.

The V gene is TRBV5-1, the J gene TRBJ2-7, with 7 positions matching TRBD1. The junction had 11 bases not matched to a gene; V was cut back by 4 bases and J by 7 bases. CDR1 is SGHRS and CDR2 is YFSETQ in the germline V gene. The CDR3 consists of 14 residues. The CDR3, as DNA: TGCGCCAGCAGCCAACAGGGGTCGCCTTGGGAGCAGTACTTC. It encodes CASSQQGSPWEQYF.

V usage is TRBV7-6 and J usage is TRBJ1-4, with a tentative D call TRBD1 (6 bases). The CDR3 runs 15 residues. Germline-derived CDR1 and CDR2 are SGHVS and FNYEAQ. V was shortened by 1 base and J by 7 bases, with 13 bases between the two germline ends. CDR3 in amino acids: CASSLGGALGEKLFF. CDR3 sequence (DNA): TGTGCCAGCAGCTTAGGGGGGGCCCTCGGTGAAAAACTGTTTTTT. Variable domain in full (rest from reference TRBV7-6 and TRBJ1-4): GAGVSQSPRYKVTKRGQDVALRCDPISGHVSLYWYRQALGQGPEFLTYFNYEAQQDKSGLPNDRFSAERPEGSISTLTIQRTEQRDSAMYRCASSLGGALGEKLFFGSGTQLSVL.

This clone occurred once. Here the CDR3 DNA reads TGTGCCAGCAGTTTACGAGCGGGGGGGTTTCAGTACTTC. It is translated as CASSLRAGGFQYF. This chain connects TRBV12-3 or TRBV12-4 to TRBJ2-4; the match to TRBD2 covers 10 bases. V shed 2 bases and J 11 bases; nucleotides not matched to a gene: 3. This CDR3 comprises 13 residues.